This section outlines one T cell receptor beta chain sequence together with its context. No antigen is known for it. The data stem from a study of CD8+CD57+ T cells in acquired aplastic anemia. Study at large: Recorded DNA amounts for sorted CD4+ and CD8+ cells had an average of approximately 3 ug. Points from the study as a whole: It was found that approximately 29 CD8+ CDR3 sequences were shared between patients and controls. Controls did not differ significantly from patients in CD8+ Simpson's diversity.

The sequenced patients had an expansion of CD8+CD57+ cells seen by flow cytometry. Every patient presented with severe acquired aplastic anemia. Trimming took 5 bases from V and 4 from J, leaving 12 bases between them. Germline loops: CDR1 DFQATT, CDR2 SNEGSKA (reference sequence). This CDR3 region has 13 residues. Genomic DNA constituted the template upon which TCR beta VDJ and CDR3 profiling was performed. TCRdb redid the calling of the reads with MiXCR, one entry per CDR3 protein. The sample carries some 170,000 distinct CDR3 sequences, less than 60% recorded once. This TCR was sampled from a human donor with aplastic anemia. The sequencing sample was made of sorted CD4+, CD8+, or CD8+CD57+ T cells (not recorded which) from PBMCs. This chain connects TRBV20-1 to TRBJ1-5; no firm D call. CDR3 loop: CSADVSSNQPQHF. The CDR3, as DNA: TGCAGTGCTGATGTCAGCTCTAATCAGCCCCAGCATTTT.